This T cell receptor beta chain originates from a study of T cells in Graves' hyperthyroidism and ophthalmopathy. Germline V lookup: CDR1 MNHEY, CDR2 SVGAGI. This CDR3 spans 9 amino acids. Trimming took 4 bases from V and 11 from J, leaving 0 bases between them. The source material, RNA transcripts, was used to amplify TCR beta CDR3 regions. Researchers ran a first-round RT-PCR on the TCR CDR3 using the HTBI primer set. Using its own MiXCR run on the multiplex PCR reads, TCRdb lists one record per CDR3 protein. The sample has about 480,000 distinct CDR3 sequences; 13% to 15% are singletons. Graves' hyperthyroidism is called stable when ophthalmopathy does not progress within 18 months. Uncontrolled infection, other autoimmune disease, pregnancy or lactation led to exclusion.

The TCR originated in a woman aged 18-30 years with Graves' hyperthyroidism. V gene TRBV6-5 combines with J gene TRBJ1-6; D remains unclear. The sequenced sample consisted of blood. The CDR3 DNA is TGTGCCAGCAGTTCACCCCTCCACTTT. Translation gives CASSSPLHF.